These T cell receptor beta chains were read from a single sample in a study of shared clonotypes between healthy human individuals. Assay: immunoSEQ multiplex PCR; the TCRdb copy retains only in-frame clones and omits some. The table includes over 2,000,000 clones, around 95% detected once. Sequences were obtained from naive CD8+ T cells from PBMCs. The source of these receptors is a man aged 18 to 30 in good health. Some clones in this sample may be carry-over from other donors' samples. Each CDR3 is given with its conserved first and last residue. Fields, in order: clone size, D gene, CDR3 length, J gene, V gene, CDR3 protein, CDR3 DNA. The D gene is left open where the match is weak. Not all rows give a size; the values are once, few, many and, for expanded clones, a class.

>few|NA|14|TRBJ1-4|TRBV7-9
CASSLGGSNEKLFF
TGTGCCAGCAGCTTAGGGGGTAGTAATGAAAAACTGTTTTTT
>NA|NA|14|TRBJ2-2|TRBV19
CASSILANTGELFF
TGTGCCAGTAGTATTCTCGCGAACACCGGGGAGCTGTTTTTT
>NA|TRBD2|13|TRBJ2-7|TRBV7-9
CASSLGGGPEQYF
TGTGCCAGCAGCCTCGGGGGGGGGCCCGAGCAGTACTTC
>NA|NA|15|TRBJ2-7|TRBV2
CASSEDGSEVYEQYF
TGTGCCAGCAGTGAAGACGGGAGCGAAGTCTACGAGCAGTACTTC
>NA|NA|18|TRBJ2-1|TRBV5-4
CASSLFRTSSGPNNEQFF
TGTGCCAGCAGCTTGTTTCGTACCTCAAGCGGGCCTAACAATGAGCAGTTCTTC
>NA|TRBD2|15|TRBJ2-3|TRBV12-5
CASGWRGGPTDTQYF
TGTGCTAGTGGGTGGAGGGGAGGGCCGACAGATACGCAGTATTTT
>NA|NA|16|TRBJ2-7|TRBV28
CASSILSTGIPYEQYF
TGTGCCAGCAGTATATTGTCAACCGGGATCCCCTACGAGCAGTACTTC
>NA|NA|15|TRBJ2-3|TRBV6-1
CASRLTSTVADTQYF
TGTGCCAGCAGGCTCACTAGTACTGTTGCAGATACGCAGTATTTT
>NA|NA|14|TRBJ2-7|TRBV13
CASSSPGNRREQYF
TGTGCCAGCAGCTCCCCCGGCAACCGGAGGGAGCAGTACTTC
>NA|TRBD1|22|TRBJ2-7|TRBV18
CASSEDRISDRDREPDPYEQYF
TGTGCCAGCTCAGAAGATCGAATCTCTGACCGGGACAGGGAGCCGGATCCCTACGAGCAGTACTTC
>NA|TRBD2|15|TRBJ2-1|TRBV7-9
CASSAREALYNEQFF
TGTGCCAGCAGCGCGCGGGAGGCCCTTTACAATGAGCAGTTCTTC
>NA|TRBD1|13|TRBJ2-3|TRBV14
CASSPRLTGRQYF
TGTGCCAGCAGCCCCAGACTGACAGGGAGGCAGTATTTT
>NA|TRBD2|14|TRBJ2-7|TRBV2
CASSKTSATYEQYF
TGTGCCAGCAGTAAAACTAGCGCCACCTACGAGCAGTACTTC
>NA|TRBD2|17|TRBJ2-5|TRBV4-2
CASSQDGQREVVETQYF
TGTGCCAGCAGCCAAGATGGCCAGCGGGAGGTCGTTGAGACCCAGTACTTC
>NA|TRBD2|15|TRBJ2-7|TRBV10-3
CAVSYGIAGPSEQYF
TGTGCCGTATCGTACGGGATAGCGGGACCTAGCGAGCAGTACTTC
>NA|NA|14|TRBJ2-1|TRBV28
CASSLRVPYNEQFF
TGTGCCAGCAGTTTAAGGGTTCCCTACAATGAGCAGTTCTTC
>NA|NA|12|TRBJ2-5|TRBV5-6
CASTQGGETQYF
TGTGCCAGCACCCAGGGAGGAGAGACCCAGTACTTC
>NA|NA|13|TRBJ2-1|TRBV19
CASIDRGGDEQFF
TGTGCCAGTATTGACAGGGGAGGGGATGAGCAGTTCTTC
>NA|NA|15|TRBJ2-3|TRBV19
CASSIIGEGTDTQYF
TGTGCCAGTAGTATAATCGGGGAAGGGACAGATACGCAGTATTTT
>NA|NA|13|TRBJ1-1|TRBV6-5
CASSYGIGTEAFF
TGTGCCAGCAGTTACGGGATCGGCACTGAAGCTTTCTTT
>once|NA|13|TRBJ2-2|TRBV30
CAWNDGNTGELFF
TGTGCCTGGAACGACGGGAACACCGGGGAGCTGTTTTTT
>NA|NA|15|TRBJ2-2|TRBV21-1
CASSNTGGFTGELFF
TGTGCCAGCAGCAATACGGGAGGGTTTACCGGGGAGCTGTTTTTT
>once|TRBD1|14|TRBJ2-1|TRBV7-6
CASSFRTGIYEQFF
TGTGCCAGCAGCTTTCGGACAGGGATTTATGAGCAGTTCTTC
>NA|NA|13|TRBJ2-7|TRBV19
CASNEGVAYEQYF
TGTGCCAGTAACGAGGGGGTCGCCTACGAGCAGTACTTC
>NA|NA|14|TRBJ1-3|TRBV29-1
CSVGLVPSGNTIYF
TGCAGCGTCGGACTGGTACCCTCTGGAAACACCATATATTTT
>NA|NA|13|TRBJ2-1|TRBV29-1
CSAPRGMKNEQFF
TGCAGCGCCCCCCGAGGGATGAAGAATGAGCAGTTCTTC
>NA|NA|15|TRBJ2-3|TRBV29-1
CSIGTQGTSTDTQYF
TGCAGTATTGGGACACAGGGAACTAGCACAGATACGCAGTATTTT
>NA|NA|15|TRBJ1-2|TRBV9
CASSAGVAGSYGYTF
TGTGCCAGCAGCGCGGGGGTGGCAGGGAGCTATGGCTACACCTTC
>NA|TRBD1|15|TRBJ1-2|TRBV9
CASSVGQGASGGYTF
TGTGCCAGCAGCGTAGGCCAGGGGGCGTCGGGAGGCTACACCTTC
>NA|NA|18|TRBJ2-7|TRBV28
CASSFQGSTPTLTYEQYF
TGTGCCAGCAGTTTCCAGGGATCCACTCCCACACTCACCTACGAGCAGTACTTC
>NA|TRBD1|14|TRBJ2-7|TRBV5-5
CASSPGTGGYEQYF
TGTGCCAGCAGCCCGGGGACAGGGGGCTACGAGCAGTACTTC
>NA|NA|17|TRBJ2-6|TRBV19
CASTPRDIVSGANVLTF
TGTGCCAGTACCCCCCGGGACATAGTCTCTGGGGCCAACGTCCTGACTTTC
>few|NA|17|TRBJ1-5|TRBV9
CASSSGTDDYSNQPQHF
TGTGCCAGCAGCTCGGGAACGGATGATTATAGCAATCAGCCCCAGCATTTT
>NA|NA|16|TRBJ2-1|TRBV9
CASSPRVPEVYNEQFF
TGTGCCAGCAGCCCTAGGGTACCGGAGGTTTACAATGAGCAGTTCTTC
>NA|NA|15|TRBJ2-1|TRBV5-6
CASSLDHSRGHEQFF
TGTGCCAGCAGCTTGGACCACAGTCGGGGCCATGAGCAGTTCTTC
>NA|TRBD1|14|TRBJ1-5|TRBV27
CASSSLDRGQPQHF
TGTGCCAGCAGTTCCCTCGACAGGGGCCAGCCCCAGCATTTT
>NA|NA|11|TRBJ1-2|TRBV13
CASTPFGGYTF
TGTGCCAGCACCCCCTTTGGGGGCTACACCTTC
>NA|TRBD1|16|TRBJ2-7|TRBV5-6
CASSQKSKGQVYEQYF
TGTGCCAGCAGCCAAAAGTCGAAAGGACAGGTTTACGAGCAGTACTTC
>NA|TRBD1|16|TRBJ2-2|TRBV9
CASSHQQGAGTGELFF
TGTGCCAGCAGCCACCAACAGGGGGCCGGCACCGGGGAGCTGTTTTTT
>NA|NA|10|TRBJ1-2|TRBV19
CASSADGYTF
TGTGCCAGTTCAGCCGATGGCTACACCTTC
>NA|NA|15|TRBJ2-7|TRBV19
CASSIDEAAWNEQYF
TGTGCCAGTAGTATAGATGAGGCGGCTTGGAACGAGCAGTACTTC
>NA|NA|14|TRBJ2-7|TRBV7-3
CASSEGLGSYEQYF
TGTGCCAGCAGCGAAGGACTCGGCTCCTACGAGCAGTACTTC
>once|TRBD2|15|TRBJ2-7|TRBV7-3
CASSPIAGGPYEQYF
TGTGCCAGCAGTCCAATAGCGGGAGGGCCCTACGAGCAGTACTTC
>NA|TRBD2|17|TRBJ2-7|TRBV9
CASSVALAGEGISEQYF
TGTGCCAGCAGCGTAGCGCTAGCGGGAGAGGGTATCTCCGAGCAGTACTTC
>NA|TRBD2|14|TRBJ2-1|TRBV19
CASSSRLADNEQFF
TGTGCCAGTAGTAGTCGGCTAGCGGACAATGAGCAGTTCTTC
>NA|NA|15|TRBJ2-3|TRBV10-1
CASSDQDPSTDTQYF
TGCGCCAGCAGTGACCAGGACCCAAGCACAGATACGCAGTATTTT
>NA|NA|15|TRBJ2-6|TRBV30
CAWSVWVSGANVLTF
TGTGCCTGGAGTGTATGGGTCTCTGGGGCCAACGTCCTGACTTTC
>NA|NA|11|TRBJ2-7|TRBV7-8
CASSLDVRQSF
TGTGCCAGCAGCTTAGATGTGCGACAAAGCTTC
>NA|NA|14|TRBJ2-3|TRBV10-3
CATMGAPDSDTQYF
TGTGCCACAATGGGGGCCCCGGATTCCGATACGCAGTATTTT
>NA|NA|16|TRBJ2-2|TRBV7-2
CASSNRLGYNTGELFF
TGTGCCAGCAGCAACCGACTAGGCTACAACACCGGGGAGCTGTTTTTT
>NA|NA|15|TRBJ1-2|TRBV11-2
CASSLAPGPGYGYTF
TGTGCCAGCAGCTTAGCTCCAGGGCCGGGGTATGGCTACACCTTC
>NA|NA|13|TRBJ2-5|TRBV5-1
CASSLVPVETQYF
TGCGCCAGCAGCTTGGTACCGGTGGAGACCCAGTACTTC
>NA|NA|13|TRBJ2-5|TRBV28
CASSPVAEETQYF
TGTGCCAGCAGTCCGGTAGCGGAAGAGACCCAGTACTTC
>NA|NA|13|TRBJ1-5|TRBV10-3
CAISESTVQPQHF
TGTGCCATCAGTGAGTCGACAGTTCAGCCCCAGCATTTT
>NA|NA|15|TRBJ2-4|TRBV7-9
CASSTLTGEGNIQYF
TGTGCCAGCAGCACGTTAACAGGGGAGGGAAACATTCAGTACTTC
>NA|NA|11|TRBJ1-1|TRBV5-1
CASTLGTEAFF
TGCGCCAGCACTCTGGGAACTGAAGCTTTCTTT
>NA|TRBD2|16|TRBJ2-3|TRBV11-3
CASSLERGGGTDTQYF
TGTGCCAGCAGCTTAGAGCGGGGGGGAGGCACAGATACGCAGTATTTT
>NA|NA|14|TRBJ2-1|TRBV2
CASRDTGTRNEQFF
TGTGCCAGCAGAGACACCGGGACTCGCAATGAGCAGTTCTTC
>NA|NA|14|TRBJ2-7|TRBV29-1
CSVGRAQKPYEQYF
TGCAGCGTCGGGCGGGCTCAAAAGCCCTACGAGCAGTACTTC